This TCR beta chain was obtained from a study of cytomegalovirus exposure and HLA in healthy donors. Study-wide results and limits: An analysis that came later showed most CMV-associated TCR beta chains appearing HLA-restricted. The investigators catalogued 164 TCR beta chains as cytomegalovirus-associated. Per a prior analysis, the majority of TCR beta V segments were productive roughly 90% or roughly 30% of the time. Later analysis suggested links between common viral pathogens and several top significant clusters.

The PCR was carried out with 60 Vbeta primers and 13 Jbeta primers. TCRdb's table, derived via immunoSEQ multiplex PCR, lists solely in-frame clones and lacks some. The sample lists some 150,000 clones, around 80% occurring once. Worth noting for this clone: Its antigen is still unknown.

CDR1 MDHEN and CDR2 SYDVKM come from the germline V gene. This CDR3 is 15 amino acids long. J was trimmed by 3 bases and V by 6 bases; bases with no gene match: 8. Sequencing was performed on PBMCs. This clonotype originated in a man between 25 and 39 years old in good health and CMV-seropositive. The chain uses TRBV28 and TRBJ1-2, with 9 positions matching TRBD1. CDR3 residues: CASRHTTGGYYGYTF. Here the CDR3 DNA reads TGTGCCAGCAGACATACCACAGGGGGCTACTATGGCTACACCTTC.